These 17 T cell receptor beta chains originate from one sample sequenced in a study of circulating and synovial CD4+ cells in juvenile arthritis. Only in-frame clones appear in the TCRdb table, and some are missing; sequencing was by immunoSEQ multiplex PCR. The sample carries about 30,000 clones, just under 95% recorded once. The sequenced material came from CD4+ T cells from blood. These TCRs come from a human donor with juvenile idiopathic arthritis.

In this sample, this clone turned up once. The rearrangement links TRBV19 to TRBJ1-5, with 12 bases matching TRBD1. This CDR3 has 15 residues. Per the germline V gene, CDR1 is LNHDA and CDR2 is SQIVND (reference sequence). V gave up 5 bases and J gave up 4 bases; unmatched junction bases: 3. The CDR3 DNA sequence: TGTGCCAGTAGTTGGGACAGGGGGCGAAATCAGCCCCAGCATTTT. Protein product: CASSWDRGRNQPQHF.

The rearrangement joins TRBV5-4 to TRBJ1-2, with D possibly matching TRBD1 (6 bases). The CDR3 is 13 amino acids. Germline V gene data show CDR1 as SGHNT and CDR2 as YYREEE (reference sequence). V was shortened by 4 bases and J by 8 bases, with 15 bases between the two germline ends. CDR3 amino acids: CASSLGGGLGYTF. Written as DNA, the CDR3 is TGTGCCAGCAGCCTAGGTGGGGGCCTAGGCTACACCTTC.

CDR3 DNA sequence: TGTGCCAGCAGCTCCACGGGAGGGTATGGCTACACCTTC. Protein product: CASSSTGGYGYTF. The gene calls are TRBV11-2 and TRBJ1-2, with D unresolved. V was clipped by 4 bases and J by 5 bases, with 11 bases between them. The CDR3 has 13 amino acids. Looked up from germline, CDR1 is SGHAT and CDR2 is FQNNGV.

The gene calls are TRBV9 and TRBJ2-7; 8 bases align to TRBD2. This CDR3 spans 16 amino acids. Germline CDR1 is SGDLS and CDR2 is YYNGEE. Trimming at V came to 0 bases and at J to 0 bases, leaving 5 bases not matched to a gene. CDR3 sequence (DNA): TGTGCCAGCAGCGTAGGACCTAGCGGGTACTCCTACGAGCAGTACTTC. Its translation: CASSVGPSGYSYEQYF. Filled out from reference TRBV9 and TRBJ2-7, the complete variable domain reads DSGVTQTPKHLITATGQRVTLRCSPRSGDLSVYWYQQSLDQGLQFLIQYYNGEERAKGNILERFSAQQFPDLHSELNLSSLELGDSALYFCASSVGPSGYSYEQYFGPGTRLTVT.

This clone appeared a single time. The gene calls are TRBV6-1 and TRBJ1-2; unclear D gene. The CDR3 spans 16 residues. V lost 4 bases to trimming and J lost 1 base, with 16 bases between them. CDR1 is MNHNS and CDR2 is SASEGT in the germline V gene. DNA of the CDR3: TGTGCCAGCAGTGCCCCACCTGTAACTCTTAACTATGGCTACACCTTC. It translates to CASSAPPVTLNYGYTF.

The CDR3 DNA reads TGTGCCAGCAGCCTCTCAGGACTAGCGGGAGATAGTGAGCAGTTCTTC. Its translation: CASSLSGLAGDSEQFF. V usage is TRBV21-1 and J usage is TRBJ2-1; TRBD2 is the table's D call and was not checked against the DNA. TRBV21-1 has pseudogene status. This CDR3 is built from 16 residues.

V usage is TRBV28 and J usage is TRBJ1-1; the match to TRBD1 covers 7 bases. J lost 1 base, V lost 6 bases, and 8 bases had no gene match. The CDR3 spans 15 residues. Germline V gene sequence: CDR1 MDHEN, CDR2 SYDVKM. The CDR3 nucleotides read TGTGCCAGCAGGTCTACAGGGGCCGAGAACACTGAAGCTTTCTTT. Translated, it gives CASRSTGAENTEAFF.

The chain carries TRBV19 and TRBJ1-1; D is unresolved. This CDR3 is built from 14 residues. With 6 bases removed from V and 8 bases from J, the gap between germline ends came to 19 bases. Germline V CDR1 and CDR2: LNHDA, SQIVND (reference sequence). CDR3 sequence reads: CASSDLPLGQEAFF. CDR3 coding DNA: TGTGCCAGTAGCGATCTTCCCCTTGGGCAGGAAGCTTTCTTT.

The J gene is TRBJ2-3, the V gene TRBV6-5; 9 bases are a match to TRBD2. V shed 8 bases, J shed 1 base, and the junction held 4 bases outside the gene matches. Germline V gene data show CDR1 as MNHEY and CDR2 as SVGAGI. The CDR3 contains 14 residues. In DNA form, the CDR3 reads TGTGCCAGCCACCGACTAGCGGGCACAGATACGCAGTATTTT. It codes for CASHRLAGTDTQYF.

The genes are TRBV19 and TRBJ1-5; 7 bases align to TRBD1. Unmatched junction bases numbered 18, after V lost 7 bases and J lost 6 bases. Germline V gene lookup returns CDR1 LNHDA and CDR2 SQIVND (reference sequence). The CDR3 has 17 residues. CDR3 residues: CASTARGGRSLGQPQHF. CDR3 DNA sequence: TGTGCCAGTACCGCCCGAGGGGGCAGGTCCCTCGGTCAGCCCCAGCATTTT.

The chain employs TRBV14 and TRBJ1-2; D possibly corresponds to TRBD1 (6 bases). The CDR3 spans 14 residues. V was pared by 2 bases and J by 2 bases, with 9 bases between. Germline V gene data show CDR1 as SGHDN and CDR2 as FVKESK. This chain's CDR3 is CASSQRTGNYGYTF. The CDR3 DNA follows: TGTGCCAGCAGCCAACGAACAGGGAACTATGGCTACACCTTC.

This rearrangement joins TRBV6-5 to TRBJ2-3; maybe TRBD2 (5 bases). This CDR3 is 13 amino acids long. Germline CDR1 reads MNHEY; CDR2 reads SVGAGI. The V end lost 2 bases, the J end lost 5 bases, and 8 bases lay between the germline ends. The CDR3 nucleotides are TGTGCCAGCAGTTACGCGGCGGGAGATACGCAGTATTTT. As protein: CASSYAAGDTQYF.

The rearrangement joins TRBV4-1 to TRBJ2-1; 8 bases align to TRBD1. The CDR3 runs to 17 residues. The J segment lost 7 bases and the V segment lost 1 base, leaving 12 bases of the junction unmatched. From germline, CDR1 is MGHRA and CDR2 YSYEKL. The CDR3 DNA reads as TGCGCCAGCAGCCAAGTAATCGCCGACAGGGGTAAAAATGAGCAGTTCTTC. This gives the protein CASSQVIADRGKNEQFF.

The chain recombines TRBV30 with TRBJ2-7, with 10 bases that match TRBD2. The germline V gene has CDR1 GTSNPN and CDR2 SVGIG (reference sequence). V shed 2 bases and J 7 bases; nucleotides not matched to a gene: 14. The CDR3 contains 16 residues. CDR3 in amino acids: CAWSSGGSGRALEQYF. CDR3 in DNA: TGTGCCTGGAGTAGCGGTGGAAGCGGGAGGGCCTTAGAGCAGTACTTC.

This clone has just one count. The rearrangement uses TRBV18 and TRBJ2-5; 12 positions agree with TRBD1. The V gene's germline CDR1 is KGHSH and CDR2 LQKENI. V lost 3 bases to trimming and J lost 11 bases; unmatched junction nucleotides: 7. The CDR3 extends over 14 amino acids. The CDR3 loop reads CASSPGQGAREQYF. CDR3 in DNA: TGTGCCAGCTCACCGGGACAGGGGGCTCGGGAGCAGTACTTC.

This clone was detected only once. The J gene is TRBJ1-2, the V gene TRBV5-4; D not certain. CDR3 size: 13 residues. V gave up 6 bases and J gave up 4 bases, with 13 bases separating them. The germline CDR1 and CDR2 sequences are SGHNT and YYREEE (reference sequence). This CDR3 reads CASTLGGSYGYTF. The CDR3 bases are TGTGCCAGCACCCTAGGCGGCTCCTATGGCTACACCTTC.

The chain carries TRBV9 and TRBJ2-2, with TRBD2 as a possible D gene (6 bases). This CDR3 has 15 amino acids. Germline-derived CDR1 and CDR2 are SGDLS and YYNGEE. V was trimmed by 0 bases and J by 2 bases, leaving 8 bases between them. CDR3 coding DNA: TGTGCCAGCAGCGTAGGGGGGGTAAACACCGGGGAGCTGTTTTTT. Translating it yields CASSVGGVNTGELFF.